The 13 T cell receptor beta chains below were found in one sample sequenced in a study of beta chain features in type 1 diabetes. Findings and limits, study-wide: All four CD4+ subsets from Type 1 diabetes patients carried moderately but significantly shorter TCRB CDR3s.

The investigators reverse transcribed all of the isolated RNA, so they sequenced expressed TCRB transcripts. Data came from immunoSEQ multiplex PCR; TCRdb stores just in-frame clones and leaves some out. The table lists 310,000 or so clones, 7% to 10% of them singletons, with 0.9% to 1.1% in the top ten. What these receptors recognize is not known. Material for sequencing was central memory CD4+ T cells from blood. The origin of the receptors is a man aged 25-45 years with type 1 diabetes.

This clone occurred a few times. CDR3 protein: CASSQEVGGGTEAFF. For the CDR3, the DNA is TGCGCCAGCAGCCAAGAGGTGGGCGGGGGCACTGAAGCTTTCTTT. The chain employs TRBV4-3 and TRBJ1-1, with TRBD1 as a possible D gene (5 bases). Germline V CDR1 and CDR2: LGHNA, YSLEER. CDR3 size: 15 residues. V was cut by 0 bases and J by 4 bases, with 12 bases left in between.

V usage is TRBV27 and J usage is TRBJ1-2, with TRBD1 matching over 12 bases. The CDR3 covers 14 residues. J was trimmed by 8 bases and V by 6 bases; bases with no gene match: 7. Germline-derived CDR1 and CDR2 are MNHEY and SMNVEV (reference sequence). CDR3 sequence reads: CASRGTGGPLGYTF. CDR3 coding DNA: TGTGCCAGCAGGGGGACAGGGGGCCCACTCGGCTACACCTTC.

The rearrangement links TRBV7-6 to TRBJ2-5, with D unresolved. Germline V lookup: CDR1 SGHVS, CDR2 FNYEAQ. The V end was cut by 2 bases, the J end by 5 bases, with 15 bases between. The CDR3 is 15 amino acids. CDR3 sequence: CASSLIPSNWETQYF. CDR3 nucleotides: TGTGCCAGCAGCTTAATCCCCAGCAATTGGGAGACCCAGTACTTC.

The genes are TRBV6-5 and TRBJ2-7, with TRBD1 matching 10 bases. CDR1 is MNHEY, CDR2 SVGAGI, per germline. Trimming removed 6 bases from V and 3 bases from J; junction bases left unmatched: 5. CDR3 length: 14 residues. CDR3 bases: TGTGCCAGCAGAAGGACAGGGGGGAGCTACGAGCAGTACTTC. This translates into CASRRTGGSYEQYF.

V gene TRBV29-1 combines with J gene TRBJ2-7, with 7 bases matching TRBD2. The CDR3 length is 12 residues. In germline, CDR1 is SQVTM, CDR2 ANQGSEA. Trimming at V came to 7 bases and at J to 1 base, leaving 4 bases not matched to a gene. The CDR3 is CSASGGSYEQYF. The DNA for the CDR3 is TGCAGCGCTTCGGGAGGATCCTACGAGCAGTACTTC.

This clone was seen only a few times. This CDR3 is CASSLDPRETQYF. CDR3 DNA: TGTGCCAGCAGTCTCGACCCCCGCGAGACCCAGTACTTC. The V and J genes are TRBV6-1 and TRBJ2-5; D not resolved. CDR1 and CDR2 (germline): MNHNS, SASEGT. The V gene lost 5 bases and the J gene lost 5 bases, with 12 bases spanning the gap. This CDR3 has 13 residues.

This clone was detected a few times. The genes are TRBV28 and TRBJ2-2; no clear D gene. There are 14 residues in the CDR3. Between the trimmed V and J ends, which lost 3 bases and 1 base, there was a span of 6 bases. Germline CDR1 MDHEN, CDR2 SYDVKM. The CDR3 sequence is CASSFAVNTGELFF. As DNA, the CDR3 is TGTGCCAGCAGTTTCGCAGTGAACACCGGGGAGCTGTTTTTT. Complete variable domain (other parts from reference TRBV28 and TRBJ2-2): DVKVTQSSRYLVKRTGEKVFLECVQDMDHENMFWYRQDPGLGLRLIYFSYDVKMKEKGDIPEGYSVSREKKERFSLILESASTNQTSMYLCASSFAVNTGELFFGEGSRLTVL.

This clone turned up a few times. The chain joins TRBV5-6 to TRBJ2-7; D might be TRBD2 (7 bases). Germline V CDR1 and CDR2: SGHDT, YYEEEE. The CDR3 sequence is 14 residues long. Trimming stripped 1 base from V and 6 bases from J, with 14 bases between. The CDR3 is CASSLITGRVEQYF. The CDR3, as DNA: TGTGCCAGCAGCTTGATAACAGGGAGGGTCGAGCAGTACTTC.

This clone was picked up a small number of times. The chain links TRBV18 to TRBJ1-4; TRBD1 might be the D (6 bases). Trimming stripped 0 bases from V and 8 bases from J, with 16 bases between. The germline V gene has CDR1 KGHSH and CDR2 LQKENI. The CDR3 covers 16 residues. CDR3 region: CASSPPGAQGIEKLFF. The CDR3 bases are TGTGCCAGCTCACCACCGGGGGCCCAGGGAATCGAAAAACTGTTTTTT.

This clone was observed a handful of times. This same CDR3 is encoded by further DNA sequences in the sample. This sequence joins TRBV11-2 and TRBJ1-1; D remains ambiguous. V was pared by 5 bases and J by 4 bases, with 11 bases between. The CDR3 has 13 amino acids. The germline V gene encodes CDR1 SGHAT and CDR2 FQNNGV. The CDR3 here is CASSPSLGTEAFF. The CDR3 coding sequence is TGTGCCAGCAGCCCCTCTCTGGGCACTGAAGCTTTCTTT.

The genes are TRBV4-3 and TRBJ1-6, with unresolved D. This CDR3 spans 14 amino acids. The V end lost 3 bases, the J end lost 8 bases, and 11 bases lay between the germline ends. Germline values: CDR1 LGHNA, CDR2 YSLEER. The CDR3 sequence is CASSQKFQDSPLHF. DNA of the CDR3: TGCGCCAGCAGCCAGAAATTCCAGGATTCACCCCTCCACTTT.

This clone came up a few times. The V gene is TRBV29-1, the J gene TRBJ1-1; tentative D call: TRBD1 (5 bases). The CDR3 has 14 residues. Germline V lookup: CDR1 SQVTM, CDR2 ANQGSEA. Trimming took 6 bases from V and 7 from J, leaving 21 bases between them. CDR3 sequence: CSVSKTARENEAFF. The CDR3 DNA reads as TGCAGCGTCTCAAAAACGGCCAGGGAGAATGAAGCTTTCTTT. The whole variable domain, filled in from reference TRBV29-1 and TRBJ1-1, reads SAVISQKPSRDICQRGTSLTIQCQVDSQVTMMFWYRQQPGQSLTLIATANQGSEATYESGFVIDKFPISRPNLTFSTLTVSNMSPEDSSIYLCSVSKTARENEAFFGQGTRLTVV.

The V gene is TRBV5-1, the J gene TRBJ2-7; the D is unclear. CDR1 is SGHRS, CDR2 YFSETQ, per germline. The CDR3 covers 13 residues. Trimming stripped 2 bases from V and 6 bases from J, with 12 bases between. CDR3 loop: CASSFGYGLEQYF. The CDR3 coding sequence is TGCGCCAGCAGCTTCGGTTACGGGCTCGAGCAGTACTTC. Based on the CDR3 plus reference TRBV5-1 and TRBJ2-7, the full variable domain is KAGVTQTPRYLIKTRGQQVTLSCSPISGHRSVSWYQQTPGQGLQFLFEYFSETQRNKGNFPGRFSGRQFSNSRSEMNVSTLELGDSALYLCASSFGYGLEQYFGPGTRLTVT.